This T cell receptor beta chain was profiled in a study of cytomegalovirus exposure and HLA in healthy donors. Regarding the study as a whole: A later analysis by the authors found several of the most significant clusters apparently linked to common viral pathogens.

The PCR employed 60 Vbeta primers together with 13 Jbeta primers. TCRdb keeps only in-frame clones here, not all; method: immunoSEQ multiplex PCR. Of over 150,000 clones in the sample, 80% to 85% were seen once. With respect to this clone: Its antigen is as yet unknown.

This sequence was found in a girl aged 2 to 10 in good health and CMV-seropositive. The specimen sequenced was PBMCs.

The CDR3: CAWTEGMNYGYTF. The CDR3 nucleotides are TGTGCCTGGACGGAGGGGATGAACTATGGCTACACCTTC. The genes are TRBV30 and TRBJ1-2; D is possibly TRBD1 (5 bases). CDR1 is GTSNPN and CDR2 is SVGIG in the germline V gene (reference sequence). CDR3 length: 13 amino acids. Between the trimmed V and J ends, which lost 4 bases and 2 bases, there was a span of 11 bases.